A single sample is the source of the 15 T cell receptor beta chains below, sequenced in a study of T cell responses to AZD1222 COVID-19 vaccine. TCRdb keeps only in-frame clones here, not all; method: immunoSEQ multiplex PCR. This sample has roughly 150,000 clones, with about 92% found just once. The specimen comprised peripheral blood, sampled 28 days after the second AZD1222 dose. The receptors were gathered from an adult who received the AZD1222 COVID-19 vaccine.

The chain combines TRBV7-9 with TRBJ1-2; D call uncertain. Between the trimmed V and J ends, which lost 4 bases and 2 bases, there was a span of 11 bases. Germline loops: CDR1 SEHNR, CDR2 FQNEAQ (reference sequence). The CDR3 has 14 amino acids. The CDR3 spells CASSSRASNYGYTF. The CDR3 DNA reads TGTGCCAGCAGCTCCCGGGCGTCCAACTATGGCTACACCTTC. Combining the CDR3 with reference TRBV7-9 and TRBJ1-2 gives the whole variable domain DTGVSQNPRHKITKRGQNVTFRCDPISEHNRLYWYRQTLGQGPEFLTYFQNEAQLEKSRLLSDRFSAERPKGSFSTLEIQRTEQGDSAMYLCASSSRASNYGYTFGSGTRLTVV.

The chain joins TRBV3-1 (or the pseudogene TRBV3-2) to TRBJ2-3, with 7 bases lining up with TRBD1. Germline assignment: CDR1 LGHDT and CDR2 YNNKEL (reference sequence). The CDR3 extends over 14 amino acids. Losses at the gene ends were 4 bases for V and 9 bases for J; bases not matched to a gene: 10. CDR3 in DNA: TGTGCCAGCAGCCCGGACTGGACAGGCCAGACGCAGTATTTT. Protein product: CASSPDWTGQTQYF.

V is TRBV3-1 (or the pseudogene TRBV3-2) and J is TRBJ2-5; 10 bases are a match to TRBD1. Germline loops: CDR1 LGHDT, CDR2 YNNKEL (reference sequence). With 4 bases clipped from V and 1 base from J, the junction kept 3 bases outside the gene matches. The CDR3 covers 15 residues. The CDR3 here is CASSRRTGGQETQYF. In nucleotides, the CDR3 is TGTGCCAGCAGCCGCCGGACAGGGGGCCAAGAGACCCAGTACTTC.

The CDR3 here is CASSLIGTGMYGYTF. The CDR3 DNA reads TGTGCCAGCAGCTTAATCGGGACGGGGATGTATGGCTACACCTTC. J is TRBJ1-2 and V is TRBV7-9, with a possible D match to TRBD1 (5 bases). V was clipped by 2 bases and J by 5 bases, with 15 bases between them. CDR1 SEHNR and CDR2 FQNEAQ come from the germline V gene (reference sequence). This CDR3 spans 15 amino acids. Combining the CDR3 with reference TRBV7-9 and TRBJ1-2 gives the whole variable domain DTGVSQNPRHKITKRGQNVTFRCDPISEHNRLYWYRQTLGQGPEFLTYFQNEAQLEKSRLLSDRFSAERPKGSFSTLEIQRTEQGDSAMYLCASSLIGTGMYGYTFGSGTRLTVV.

This chain uses TRBV19 with TRBJ1-2; TRBD1 matches 8 bases. V trimming: 4 bases; J trimming: 4 bases; junction bases outside the gene matches: 2. CDR1 is LNHDA and CDR2 is SQIVND in the germline V gene (reference sequence). The CDR3 spans 13 residues. In DNA form, the CDR3 reads TGTGCCAGTAGTAGGACAGGGACCTATGGCTACACCTTC. Translating gives CASSRTGTYGYTF.

The rearrangement links TRBV19 to TRBJ1-5; 8 bases are a match to TRBD1. The germline CDR1 and CDR2 sequences are LNHDA and SQIVND (reference sequence). The CDR3 runs 13 residues. With 7 bases clipped from V and 4 bases from J, the junction kept 3 bases outside the gene matches. The DNA of the CDR3 is TGTGCCAGTAAGGACAGGGTTAATCAGCCCCAGCATTTT. Amino acids: CASKDRVNQPQHF. Using reference TRBV19 and TRBJ1-5 for the parts outside the CDR3, the full variable domain is DGGITQSPKYLFRKEGQNVTLSCEQNLNHDAMYWYRQDPGQGLRLIYYSQIVNDFQKGDIAEGYSVSREKKESFPLTVTSAQKNPTAFYLCASKDRVNQPQHFGDGTRLSIL.

The chain recombines TRBV7-8 with TRBJ1-1, with D tentatively TRBD1 (6 bases). The germline V and J ends were trimmed by 5 bases and 3 bases, with 10 bases remaining between them. Germline lookup yields CDR1 SGHVS and CDR2 FQNEAQ. This CDR3 region has 13 residues. Here the CDR3 DNA reads TGTGCCAGCAGCCTCGACAGGCACACTGAAGCTTTCTTT. Protein product: CASSLDRHTEAFF.

The J gene is TRBJ2-5, the V gene TRBV7-2; 12 nucleotides match TRBD2. Germline V CDR1 and CDR2: SGHTA, FQGNSA. The CDR3 is made up of 17 amino acids. Trimming at V came to 5 bases and at J to 5 bases, leaving 12 bases not matched to a gene. CDR3 protein: CASSGAGLAGYAETQYF. The CDR3 DNA reads as TGTGCCAGCAGCGGGGCCGGACTAGCGGGATACGCGGAGACCCAGTACTTC.

The V and J genes are TRBV24-1 and TRBJ2-5, with D perhaps matching TRBD2 (5 bases). The CDR3 is 15 residues long. Germline V gene sequence: CDR1 KGHDR, CDR2 SFDVKD. The ends were cut back, 5 bases at V and 2 bases at J, with 14 bases in the middle. Written as DNA, the CDR3 is TGTGCCACCAGTGCGACGGGAATGTTTCAAGAGACCCAGTACTTC. This codes for CATSATGMFQETQYF.

This clone showed up just once. The V call is TRBV5-4, the J call TRBJ2-5, with a tentative D call TRBD2 (5 bases). The length of the CDR3 is 17 residues. The V gene lost 0 bases and the J gene lost 4 bases, with 19 bases spanning the gap. CDR1 and CDR2 from the germline V gene are SGHNT and YYREEE (reference sequence). CDR3 DNA: TGTGCCAGCAGCTTGGTAGTCCGGGGTGATTGGGCAGAGACCCAGTACTTC. This codes for CASSLVVRGDWAETQYF.

This chain joins TRBV4-2 and TRBJ1-5, with D perhaps matching TRBD1 (6 bases). CDR3 size: 17 residues. Germline CDR1 LGHNA, CDR2 YNFKEQ. Between the trimmed V and J ends, which lost 8 bases and 0 bases, there was a span of 20 bases. The CDR3 loop reads CASGPPGHPYSNQPQHF. Here the CDR3 DNA reads TGTGCCAGCGGGCCTCCGGGACACCCTTATAGCAATCAGCCCCAGCATTTT.

The chain joins TRBV18 to TRBJ1-2; 9 nucleotides match TRBD1. The germline V gene has CDR1 KGHSH and CDR2 LQKENI. The CDR3 covers 17 residues. The J segment lost 4 bases and the V segment lost 3 bases, leaving 12 bases of the junction unmatched. CDR3 nucleotide sequence: TGTGCCAGCTCACCCAAGATAGGACAGGGGTATGCCTATGGCTACACCTTC. Protein sequence: CASSPKIGQGYAYGYTF.

The genes are TRBV5-1 and TRBJ2-7; 10 nucleotides agree with TRBD1. The V segment lost 0 bases and the J segment 9 bases; nucleotides outside the gene matches: 9. The CDR3 has 15 residues. The germline V gene encodes CDR1 SGHRS and CDR2 YFSETQ. CDR3 sequence: CASSLVATGGSGQYF. As DNA, the CDR3 is TGCGCCAGCAGCTTGGTAGCGACAGGGGGCTCAGGGCAGTACTTC.

CDR3 in amino acids: CASSRDLTSGNYEQYF. The CDR3 DNA reads TGTGCCAGCTCACGAGATCTGACTAGCGGGAATTACGAGCAGTACTTC. The chain joins TRBV18 to TRBJ2-7, with 11 bases fitting TRBD2. The length of the CDR3 is 16 residues. Looked up from germline, CDR1 is KGHSH and CDR2 is LQKENI. The V and J ends lost 4 bases and 4 bases, in that order; junction bases with no gene match: 9.

The chain is built from TRBV7-2 and TRBJ2-7; 9 nucleotides match TRBD1. Trimming at V came to 6 bases and at J to 13 bases, leaving 13 bases not matched to a gene. Germline CDR1 and CDR2: SGHTA and FQGNSA. The CDR3 covers 13 residues. CDR3: CASSFSPGTGIYF. In DNA, the CDR3 is TGTGCCAGCAGTTTTTCCCCCGGGACAGGGATTTACTTC.